A selection of T cell receptor beta chains follows, all from one sample in a study of control samples from healthy donors and cancer patients. TCRdb keeps only in-frame clones here, not all; method: immunoSEQ multiplex PCR. The sample gives 90,000 to 150,000 clones, about 83% of which show up once; 9% to 13% is in the top ten. The sample was blood. These receptors originate from a man aged 25 to 45 in good health. The CDR3 runs from the conserved cysteine through the conserved F or W. The D gene is left open where the match is weak.

>-|TRBJ1-2|TRBV21-1
CASTRDRDENYGYTF
TGTGCCAGCACCCGGGACAGGGACGAGAACTATGGCTACACCTTC
>TRBD2|TRBJ2-5|TRBV15
CATSRESGGSETQYF
TGTGCCACCAGCAGAGAGAGCGGGGGATCTGAGACCCAGTACTTC
>TRBD2|TRBJ2-2|TRBV11-3
CASRFIAGGGTGELFF
TGTGCCAGCAGGTTTATAGCGGGGGGAGGCACCGGGGAGCTGTTTTTT
>TRBD2|TRBJ2-5|TRBV5-1
CASSPGTSGGETQYF
TGCGCCAGCAGCCCCGGGACTAGCGGGGGAGAGACCCAGTACTTC
>TRBD1|TRBJ1-4|TRBV7-2
CASSSQGASGEKLFF
TGTGCCAGCAGTTCACAGGGGGCCTCTGGTGAAAAACTGTTTTTT
>TRBD1|TRBJ1-4|TRBV3-1/TRBV3-2
CASSQEARDRGRKLFF
TGTGCCAGCAGCCAAGAAGCCCGGGACAGGGGGAGAAAACTGTTTTTT
>-|TRBJ1-4|TRBV24-1
CATSVRGEKLFF
TGTGCCACCAGTGTCAGGGGAGAAAAACTGTTTTTT
>TRBD1|TRBJ1-2|TRBV4-1
CASSLAPGQGLAFYGYTF
TGCGCCAGCAGCCTAGCACCGGGACAGGGGTTGGCCTTCTATGGCTACACCTTC
>-|TRBJ2-1|TRBV9
CASSVAEWYNEQFF
TGTGCCAGCAGCGTAGCTGAGTGGTACAATGAGCAGTTCTTC
>-|TRBJ1-2|TRBV19
CASRTAGSYTF
TGTGCCAGCAGGACCGCAGGGAGCTACACCTTC
>TRBD2|TRBJ2-7|TRBV7-9
CASSLGGGTYEQYF
TGTGCCAGCAGCTTAGGGGGGGGTACCTACGAGCAGTACTTC
>TRBD1|TRBJ1-2|TRBV25-1
CASSGDSRAYGYTF
TGTGCCAGCAGTGGGGACAGCCGCGCATATGGCTACACCTTC
>-|TRBJ1-1|TRBV6-5
CASCRELNTEAFF
TGTGCCAGCTGCAGGGAGCTGAACACTGAAGCTTTCTTT